This TCR beta chain appears in the sequencing data of a study of T cells in Graves' hyperthyroidism and ophthalmopathy. Overall study findings and caveats: Most thyroid-expanded clonotypes above 0.001 were also found in blood. Ophthalmopathy, which appeared later, was predicted by the model a median around 6.5 months before onset.

Patients were excluded for uncontrolled infection, other autoimmune disease, pregnancy or lactation. Out of less than 12 ml of fresh peripheral blood came the PBMCs. Worth noting for this clonotype: The antigen is undetermined.

Regions amplified from RNA transcripts were the TCR beta CDR3 regions. HTBI primers were used for first-round RT-PCR of the TCR CDR3. TCRdb called the multiplex PCR reads again in MiXCR, with one record for every CDR3 protein. Found here are approximately 430,000 distinct CDR3 sequences, roughly 14% of them singletons; the top ten hold roughly 13%. This clonotype was obtained from a man younger than 35 with Graves' ophthalmopathy. Sample: blood.

This CDR3 is CATSGHRDYGYTF. In DNA form, the CDR3 reads TGTGCCACCAGTGGCCACCGAGACTATGGCTACACCTTC. The V and J genes are TRBV24-1 and TRBJ1-2; no clear D gene. The CDR3 spans 13 residues. V was clipped by 5 bases and J by 3 bases, with 9 bases between them. Germline CDR1 and CDR2: KGHDR and SFDVKD.